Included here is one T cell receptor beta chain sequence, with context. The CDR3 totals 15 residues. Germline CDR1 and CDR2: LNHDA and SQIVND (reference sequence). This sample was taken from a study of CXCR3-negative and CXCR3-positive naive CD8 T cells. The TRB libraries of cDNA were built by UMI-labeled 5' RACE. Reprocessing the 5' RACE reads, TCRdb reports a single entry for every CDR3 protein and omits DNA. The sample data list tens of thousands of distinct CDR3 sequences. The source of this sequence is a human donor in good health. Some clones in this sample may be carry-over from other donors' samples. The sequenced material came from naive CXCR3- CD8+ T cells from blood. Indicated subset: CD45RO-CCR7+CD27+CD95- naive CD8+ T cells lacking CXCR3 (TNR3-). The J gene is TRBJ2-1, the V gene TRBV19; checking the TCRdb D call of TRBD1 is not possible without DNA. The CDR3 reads CASSTGQSSYNEQFF.